The present T cell receptor beta chain was sequenced within a study of PD-1 blockade in classical Hodgkin lymphoma (TCRdb year 2020). Looking at the study overall: Nivolumab dosing was 3 mg/kg intravenously every 2 weeks, continuing until either disease progression or unacceptable toxicity. A peripheral blood immune signature of response to PD-1 blockade in classical Hodgkin lymphoma was defined using TCR beta sequencing and CyTOF. The paper as a whole reports these results and caveats: CD4+ but not CD8+ TCR diversity rose significantly by C4D1 (p=0.0027 vs p=0.16), most apparent in complete responders (p=0.02). Patients starting nivolumab less than 1 year after ASCT had lower diversity and were excluded from later analyses to avoid confounding by immune reconstitution. The study covered only a single clinical trial cohort, and the causes of the repertoire differences, possibly disease activity or prior therapy, were still not defined. Trial patients with a complete response had baseline diversity similar to that of newly diagnosed patients, while partial responders and progressors had significantly lower diversity. Baseline TCR diversity was reported to be lower in newly diagnosed patients than in healthy donors and to be lower still in relapsed/refractory patients.

The intended sense of this specimen's time point label: cycle 1 day 1 (C1D1), immediately before nivolumab initiation. Every trial patient had relapsed following autologous stem cell transplantation, and prior brentuximab vedotin exposure was what differed among cohorts A, B and C. The trial cohort included fewer than 65 patients with relapsed/refractory classical Hodgkin lymphoma, and each patient had a best overall response of complete response, partial response or progressive disease. In the multi-cohort phase II CheckMate 205 trial, trial patients received single-agent nivolumab. An independent review committee assessed best overall response by applying the 2007 International Working Group response criteria. Trial PBMCs were collected just before the start of nivolumab (C1D1) and during therapy at cycle 2 day 1 and cycle 4 day 1. Peripheral blood was collected in 8 mL Vacutainer Cell Preparation Tubes, from which PBMCs were isolated by centrifugation and then cryopreserved.

Genomic DNA was isolated using the Qiagen DNeasy kit from unsorted PBMCs as well as from negatively selected CD4+ and CD8+ fractions. TCR beta CDR3 regions were amplified by immunoSEQ multiplex PCR using primers annealing to V and J segments. A synthetic immune receptor repertoire was used to minimize amplification bias, and remaining bias was computationally removed after sequencing. The source study handled its data this way. Repertoire diversity was quantified as the Shannon entropy index using custom Python scripts. Unsorted, CD4+ and CD8+ repertoires were analyzed separately, except in combined analyses where CD4+ and CD8+ sequences were merged in silico. A clone was considered expanded if an increase in frequency of at least 2-fold after treatment relative to C1D1 was found, and a pseudocount of 0.5 was applied to clones undetected at baseline. Singleton clones were defined as clones with 0 or 1 copy at C1D1, and non-singleton clones were defined as clones with 2 or more copies. Clones expanded in unsorted samples were labelled as CD4+, CD8+ or unknown by matching protein sequences in sorted samples from the same patient. Wilcoxon tests on paired samples were used to test diversity changes from C1D1 to C4D1. Sourced from immuneACCESS, this table was stored by TCRdb with only in-frame sequences that have V and J called. A share of the clones is absent; for the studies checked, an unresolved V gene accounts for under half, and the remainder has no known explanation. The V and J calls and clone size were taken over from that table, and D and trimming were inferred from the DNA. Here the sample has almost 85,000 clones; about nine tenths occur a single time. Together, the top ten hold 22% of the sample.

In the case of this clone: The target of this receptor is not known. Per-nucleotide qualities are absent, and no much larger clonotype sits a single base away.

Trimming takes 2 bases from V and 1 base from J, and the germline ends sit 8 bases apart. The CDR3 runs 14 amino acids, cysteine and phenylalanine included. Just the 42-base CDR3 DNA is kept, in frame starting at base 1. Looking up the germline V gene yields CDR1 KGHSH and CDR2 LQKENI. This TCR was sampled from a human donor with classical Hodgkin lymphoma. The sample was peripheral blood mononuclear cells (PBMCs), taken at baseline. The sequence links TRBV18 to TRBJ1-1, with no reliable assignment of the D segment. The nucleotides are TGTGCCAGCTCACCAGGACTGTCGAACACTGAAGCTTTCTTT. Its product reads: CASSPGLSNTEAFF.